These 27 T cell receptor beta chains share one sample of origin, sequenced in a study of blood T cell repertoires in COVID-19. Assay: immunoSEQ multiplex PCR; the TCRdb copy retains only in-frame clones and omits some. The sample has about 120,000 clones; approximately 81% are singletons. The sample comprised peripheral blood. Receptors originate from an elderly woman with acute or convalescent COVID-19.

In its sample, this clone was seen once. V is TRBV30 and J is TRBJ2-6, with D possibly matching TRBD2 (5 bases). This CDR3 spans 14 amino acids. The germline V gene has CDR1 GTSNPN and CDR2 SVGIG (reference sequence). V gave up 5 bases and J gave up 2 bases, with 10 bases separating them. The CDR3 DNA follows: TGTGCCTGGTCGAGAGGGACTGGGGCCAACGTCCTGACTTTC. Its protein is CAWSRGTGANVLTF.

This chain links TRBV11-2 with TRBJ2-5; no clear D. Per the germline V gene, CDR1 is SGHAT and CDR2 is FQNNGV. CDR3 length: 13 amino acids. V was trimmed by 0 bases and J by 5 bases, leaving 7 bases between them. In DNA, the CDR3 is TGTGCCAGCAGCTTAGAGAGGATGGAGACCCAGTACTTC. Translated: CASSLERMETQYF.

The chain recombines TRBV19 with TRBJ1-1, with D tentatively TRBD1 (5 bases). The CDR3 extends over 13 amino acids. Trimming stripped 6 bases from V and 5 bases from J, with 13 bases between. Germline CDR1 is LNHDA and CDR2 is SQIVND (reference sequence). CDR3 sequence (DNA): TGTGCCAGTAGATTGACGGGGGAAACTGAAGCTTTCTTT. Its protein is CASRLTGETEAFF.

The chain couples TRBV10-3 to TRBJ2-3; weak D call: TRBD1 (6 bases). The CDR3 is 16 residues long. Trimming stripped 3 bases from V and 2 bases from J, with 15 bases between. The germline V gene has CDR1 ENHRY and CDR2 SYGVKD. The CDR3 bases are TGTGCCATCAGTGACGGACAGTTGCTTGACACAGATACGCAGTATTTT. Protein product: CAISDGQLLDTDTQYF.

This clone was counted between two and nine times. The chain links TRBV6-5 to TRBJ2-7, with 7 bases fitting TRBD1. The CDR3 is 12 amino acids. The V gene end was trimmed by 5 bases and the J gene end by 6 bases; junction bases not matched to a gene: 4. Per germline, CDR1 MNHEY and CDR2 SVGAGI. The CDR3 is CASSRQGGEQYF. The CDR3 DNA follows: TGTGCCAGCAGTAGACAGGGTGGCGAGCAGTACTTC.

The chain recombines TRBV4-3 with TRBJ2-7, with D maybe TRBD1 (6 bases). Germline V CDR1 and CDR2: LGHNA, YSLEER. This CDR3 has 13 residues. Trimming removed 4 bases at V and 3 bases at J, with 10 bases between. CDR3 sequence: CASSRTGNYEQYF. In DNA form, the CDR3 reads TGCGCCAGCAGCCGTACAGGGAACTACGAGCAGTACTTC.

In regard to this clone: The junction and the germline gene differ at one end; a read error may be behind it. The chain employs TRBV7-6 and TRBJ1-4; TRBD1 aligns across 7 bases. This CDR3 has 10 amino acids. In germline, CDR1 is SGHVS, CDR2 FNYEAQ. CDR3 loop: CASSRGTEIF. The DNA for the CDR3 is TGTGCCAGCAGCCGCGGGACAGAAATTTTT.

The chain has TRBV2 and TRBJ1-5; 7 bases match TRBD1. J gave up 6 bases and V 5 bases, and 7 bases lay outside the gene matches. The CDR3 extends over 14 amino acids. CDR1 and CDR2 from the germline V gene are SNHLY and FYNNEI. In DNA, the CDR3 is TGTGCCAGCAGTTATACAGGGGAAGGTCAGCCCCAGCATTTT. Protein: CASSYTGEGQPQHF.

The V call is TRBV9, the J call TRBJ2-2; 10 positions match TRBD2. Unmatched junction bases numbered 4, after V lost 3 bases and J lost 2 bases. The CDR3 is made up of 16 amino acids. The germline V gene has CDR1 SGDLS and CDR2 YYNGEE. The CDR3, as DNA: TGTGCCAGCAGCGCGTTAGCGGGGGGAAACACCGGGGAGCTGTTTTTT. It specifies CASSALAGGNTGELFF.

This chain joins TRBV4-2 and TRBJ2-5; 9 bases align to TRBD2. Germline CDR1 is LGHNA and CDR2 is YNFKEQ. The junction had 7 bases not matched to a gene; V was cut back by 3 bases and J by 2 bases. This CDR3 region has 16 residues. Written as DNA, the CDR3 is TGTGCCAGCAGCCAGTGGGCGGGGGGGACGCAAGAGACCCAGTACTTC. It is translated as CASSQWAGGTQETQYF.

The rearrangement joins TRBV6-1 to TRBJ1-1, with a weak D call TRBD1 (6 bases). Trimming took 2 bases from V and 10 from J, leaving 17 bases between them. The CDR3 runs to 14 residues. The germline CDR1 and CDR2 sequences are MNHNS and SASEGT. The CDR3 is CASSETRDKIPAFF. DNA of the CDR3: TGTGCCAGCAGTGAAACTAGGGACAAGATTCCAGCTTTCTTT.

The chain joins TRBV28 to TRBJ2-2; possibly TRBD1 for D (6 bases). The ends were cut back, 1 base at V and 7 bases at J, with 13 bases in the middle. Germline-derived CDR1 and CDR2 are MDHEN and SYDVKM. The CDR3 runs to 15 residues. The CDR3, as DNA: TGTGCCAGCAGTTTATACAGGGAGTATAGCGGGGAGCTGTTTTTT. It encodes CASSLYREYSGELFF. Full variable domain (missing parts from reference TRBV28 and TRBJ2-2): DVKVTQSSRYLVKRTGEKVFLECVQDMDHENMFWYRQDPGLGLRLIYFSYDVKMKEKGDIPEGYSVSREKKERFSLILESASTNQTSMYLCASSLYREYSGELFFGEGSRLTVL.

The chain employs TRBV15 and TRBJ1-1; no clear D. Trimming left V 0 bases short and J 5 bases short, with 10 bases between. Germline V gene data show CDR1 as LNHNV and CDR2 as YYDKDF (reference sequence). CDR3 length: 14 amino acids. Written as DNA, the CDR3 is TGTGCCACCAGCAGAGATATGGTCGGGACTGAAGCTTTCTTT. This gives the protein CATSRDMVGTEAFF.

This clone was seen just once. J is TRBJ1-3 and V is TRBV5-1; D is possibly TRBD1 (6 bases). Germline lookup yields CDR1 SGHRS and CDR2 YFSETQ. Trimming removed 1 base from V and 4 bases from J, with 9 bases in between. CDR3 length: 14 residues. The CDR3 nucleotides are TGCGCCAGCAGCTTGACAGGGTTCGGAAACACCATATATTTT. As protein: CASSLTGFGNTIYF.

J is TRBJ1-5 and V is TRBV2, with D tentatively TRBD1 (5 bases). CDR3 length: 14 residues. Trimming took 4 bases from V and 7 from J, leaving 14 bases between them. Germline V CDR1 and CDR2: SNHLY, FYNNEI. CDR3 sequence reads: CASSAQVEKQPQHF. CDR3 bases: TGTGCCAGCAGTGCACAGGTTGAGAAACAGCCCCAGCATTTT. Using reference TRBV2 and TRBJ1-5 for the parts outside the CDR3, the full variable domain is EPEVTQTPSHQVTQMGQEVILRCVPISNHLYFYWYRQILGQKVEFLVSFYNNEISEKSEIFDDQFSVERPDGSNFTLKIRSTKLEDSAMYFCASSAQVEKQPQHFGDGTRLSIL.

This chain links TRBV3-1 (or the pseudogene TRBV3-2) with TRBJ1-5; D perhaps matches TRBD1 (6 bases). The germline V gene encodes CDR1 LGHDT and CDR2 YNNKEL (reference sequence). Between the trimmed V and J ends, which lost 0 bases and 3 bases, there was a span of 9 bases. The CDR3 length is 15 residues. The CDR3 protein is CASSQDHRVNQPQHF. DNA for the CDR3: TGTGCCAGCAGCCAAGATCACAGGGTCAATCAGCCCCAGCATTTT.

The J gene is TRBJ2-3, the V gene TRBV28; possible D gene TRBD1, 6 bases. From germline, CDR1 is MDHEN and CDR2 SYDVKM. V was pared by 4 bases and J by 1 base, with 15 bases between. This CDR3 spans 16 amino acids. CDR3 in amino acids: CASSSTGSTGTDTQYF. DNA for the CDR3: TGTGCCAGCAGTTCAACAGGGTCTACCGGCACAGATACGCAGTATTTT. Combining the CDR3 with reference TRBV28 and TRBJ2-3 gives the whole variable domain DVKVTQSSRYLVKRTGEKVFLECVQDMDHENMFWYRQDPGLGLRLIYFSYDVKMKEKGDIPEGYSVSREKKERFSLILESASTNQTSMYLCASSSTGSTGTDTQYFGPGTRLTVL.

This clone showed up just a few times. The chain recombines TRBV7-2 with TRBJ2-3; the D is unclear. The V gene's germline CDR1 is SGHTA and CDR2 FQGNSA. The CDR3 consists of 16 residues. The germline V and J ends were trimmed by 5 bases and 0 bases, with 15 bases remaining between them. CDR3 sequence: CASSLLADSSTDTQYF. Written as DNA, the CDR3 is TGTGCCAGCAGCCTGTTAGCAGACTCTAGCACAGATACGCAGTATTTT.

The table lists this clone with a count of one. The chain joins TRBV6-2 or TRBV6-3 to TRBJ2-3; the match to TRBD1 covers 8 bases. CDR1 MNHEY and CDR2 SVGEGT come from the germline V gene. The CDR3 is made up of 16 amino acids. V shed 2 bases, J shed 2 bases, and the junction held 6 bases outside the gene matches. The DNA for the CDR3 is TGTGCCAGCAGTTACGCGAACAGGGGGGTCACAGATACGCAGTATTTT. It encodes CASSYANRGVTDTQYF.

The rearrangement joins TRBV6-5 to TRBJ1-2; D might be TRBD1 (6 bases). Trimming took 9 bases from V and 2 from J, leaving 16 bases between them. The CDR3 is 14 amino acids. Germline V gene lookup returns CDR1 MNHEY and CDR2 SVGAGI. CDR3 DNA: TGTGCCAGTTTTACTCGGGACACAAACTATGGCTACACCTTC. Its translation is CASFTRDTNYGYTF.

This clone has just one count. The chain carries TRBV18 and TRBJ2-1; TRBD1 agrees at 9 bases. The CDR3 is 15 amino acids. From germline, CDR1 is KGHSH and CDR2 LQKENI. V lost 3 bases, J lost 8 bases, and 8 bases stayed unmatched. CDR3 loop: CASSPGTGYRDEQFF. CDR3 in DNA: TGTGCCAGCTCACCCGGGACAGGGTATCGGGATGAGCAGTTCTTC.

In DNA form, the CDR3 reads TGTGCCAGCAGTGGGGGACAGGTTGGTCAGCCCCAGCATTTT. Translating gives CASSGGQVGQPQHF. The V call is TRBV2, the J call TRBJ1-5; 8 nucleotides line up with TRBD1. The germline V gene encodes CDR1 SNHLY and CDR2 FYNNEI. CDR3 size: 14 residues. Germline trimming cut 4 bases from V and 6 bases from J; bases unmatched to any gene: 5.

J is TRBJ2-1 and V is TRBV5-4, with 13 bases fitting TRBD2. The length of the CDR3 is 15 residues. Germline CDR1 reads SGHNT; CDR2 reads YYREEE (reference sequence). V lost 5 bases to trimming and J lost 9 bases; unmatched junction nucleotides: 8. CDR3 residues: CASRKTSGREGEQFF. In nucleotides, the CDR3 is TGTGCCAGCAGGAAAACTAGCGGGAGGGAGGGTGAGCAGTTCTTC. Filled out from reference TRBV5-4 and TRBJ2-1, the complete variable domain reads ETGVTQSPTHLIKTRGQQVTLRCSSQSGHNTVSWYQQALGQGPQFIFQYYREEENGRGNFPPRFSGLQFPNYSSELNVNALELDDSALYLCASRKTSGREGEQFFGPGTRLTVL.

This chain uses TRBV9 with TRBJ2-3, with 11 positions matching TRBD2. CDR1 SGDLS and CDR2 YYNGEE come from the germline V gene. CDR3 length: 19 amino acids. Unmatched junction bases numbered 15, after V lost 5 bases and J lost 1 base. CDR3 nucleotides: TGTGCCAGCAGAAAAGATCCGGGACTAGCGGATGGGGGCACAGATACGCAGTATTTT. As protein: CASRKDPGLADGGTDTQYF.

This clone appeared a single time. CDR3 residues: CASSLGGTGVSGEQYF. The CDR3 coding sequence is TGCGCCAGCAGCCTGGGCGGGACAGGGGTATCGGGAGAGCAGTACTTC. This sequence joins TRBV5-1 and TRBJ2-7; 10 bases match TRBD1. The trim removed 4 bases at V and 7 bases at J, leaving 14 bases unmatched. Germline CDR1 reads SGHRS; CDR2 reads YFSETQ. The CDR3 spans 16 residues.

V usage is TRBV9 and J usage is TRBJ1-2, with D unclear. Germline V lookup: CDR1 SGDLS, CDR2 YYNGEE. The CDR3 spans 13 residues. V was clipped by 4 bases and J by 5 bases, with 12 bases between them. The CDR3 DNA follows: TGTGCCAGCAGCTTACCGGGCGGGTATGGCTACACCTTC. Amino acids: CASSLPGGYGYTF.

The CDR3, as DNA: TGTGCCAGCGAAGGACCGGGACTGTACAATGAGCAGTTCTTC. Protein product: CASEGPGLYNEQFF. The rearrangement uses TRBV6-6 and TRBJ2-1; TRBD2 is a possible D gene (6 bases). The CDR3 runs to 14 residues. V was shortened by 8 bases and J by 4 bases, with 15 bases between the two germline ends. Germline V gene sequence: CDR1 MNHNY, CDR2 SVGAGI (reference sequence).